The entry below gives a single T cell receptor beta chain sequence along with its context. The CDR3 is 14 residues long. Looked up from germline, CDR1 is SNHLY and CDR2 is FYNNEI. With 8 bases clipped from V and 9 bases from J, the junction kept 15 bases outside the gene matches. This specimen comes from a study of blood T cells in healthy people across ages. The authors ran a second PCR of about 6 to 11 cycles using a sample-barcoded 5' primer and a J-beta primer mix. One entry per CDR3 protein results from TCRdb running MiXCR on the 5' RACE reads. The sample carries 1.5 million to 1.8 million distinct CDR3 sequences, 35% to 45% recorded once.

V and J are TRBV2 and TRBJ2-5; 7 bases map to TRBD2. The source is a woman between 18 and 30 years old in good health. Material for sequencing was blood. Written as DNA, the CDR3 is TGTGCCAGCCGGGCGCTGACTAGCTTTTTATCCCAGTACTTC. The encoded protein is CASRALTSFLSQYF.